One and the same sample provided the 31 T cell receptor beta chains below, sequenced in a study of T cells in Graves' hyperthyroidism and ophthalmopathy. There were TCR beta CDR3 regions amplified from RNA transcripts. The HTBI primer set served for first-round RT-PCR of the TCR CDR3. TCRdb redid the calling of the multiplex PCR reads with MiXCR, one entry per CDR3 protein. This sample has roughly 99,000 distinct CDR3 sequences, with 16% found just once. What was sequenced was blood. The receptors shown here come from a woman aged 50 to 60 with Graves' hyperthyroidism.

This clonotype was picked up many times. The CDR3 nucleotides read TGTGCCAGCAGCCCCCGGATGGGAGCGGGGGGCCTCACAGATACGCAGTATTTT. Translation: CASSPRMGAGGLTDTQYF. This chain connects TRBV7-2 to TRBJ2-3; 9 nucleotides agree with TRBD2. V lost 5 bases, J lost 2 bases, and 14 bases stayed unmatched. Germline assignment: CDR1 SGHTA and CDR2 FQGNSA. This CDR3 spans 18 amino acids. The entire variable domain, with the rest obtained from reference TRBV7-2 and TRBJ2-3, is as follows: GAGVSQSPSNKVTEKGKDVELRCDPISGHTALYWYRQSLGQGLEFLIYFQGNSAPDKSGLPSDRFSAERTGGSVSTLTIQRTQQEDSAVYLCASSPRMGAGGLTDTQYFGPGTRLTVL.

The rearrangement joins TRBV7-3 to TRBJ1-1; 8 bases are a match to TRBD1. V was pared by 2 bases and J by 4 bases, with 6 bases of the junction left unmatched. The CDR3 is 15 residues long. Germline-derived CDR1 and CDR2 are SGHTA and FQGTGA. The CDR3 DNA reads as TGTGCCAGCAGCTTACAGGGGGCGGGTTCCACTGAAGCTTTCTTT. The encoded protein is CASSLQGAGSTEAFF. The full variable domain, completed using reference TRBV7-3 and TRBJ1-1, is GAGVSQTPSNKVTEKGKYVELRCDPISGHTALYWYRQSLGQGPEFLIYFQGTGAADDSGLPNDRFFAVRPEGSVSTLKIQRTERGDSAVYLCASSLQGAGSTEAFFGQGTRLTVV.

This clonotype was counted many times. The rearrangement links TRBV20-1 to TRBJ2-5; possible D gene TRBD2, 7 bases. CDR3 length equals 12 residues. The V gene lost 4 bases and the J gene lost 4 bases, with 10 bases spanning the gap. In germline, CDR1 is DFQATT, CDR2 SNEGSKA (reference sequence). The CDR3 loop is CSAKGGRETQYF. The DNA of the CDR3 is TGCAGTGCTAAGGGGGGGCGAGAGACCCAGTACTTC.

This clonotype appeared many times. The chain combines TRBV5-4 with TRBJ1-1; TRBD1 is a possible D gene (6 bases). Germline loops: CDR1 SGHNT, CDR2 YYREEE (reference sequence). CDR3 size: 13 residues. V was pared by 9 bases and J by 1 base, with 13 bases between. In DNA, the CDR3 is TGTGCCACCTGGGACATTAAGAACACTGAAGCTTTCTTT. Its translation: CATWDIKNTEAFF. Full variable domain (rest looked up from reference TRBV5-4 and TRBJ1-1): ETGVTQSPTHLIKTRGQQVTLRCSSQSGHNTVSWYQQALGQGPQFIFQYYREEENGRGNFPPRFSGLQFPNYSSELNVNALELDDSALYLCATWDIKNTEAFFGQGTRLTVV.

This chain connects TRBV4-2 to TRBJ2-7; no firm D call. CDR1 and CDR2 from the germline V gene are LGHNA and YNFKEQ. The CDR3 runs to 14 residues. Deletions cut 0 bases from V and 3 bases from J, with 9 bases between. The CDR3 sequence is CASSQDSSNYEQYF. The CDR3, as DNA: TGTGCCAGCAGCCAAGATTCATCCAACTACGAGCAGTACTTC.

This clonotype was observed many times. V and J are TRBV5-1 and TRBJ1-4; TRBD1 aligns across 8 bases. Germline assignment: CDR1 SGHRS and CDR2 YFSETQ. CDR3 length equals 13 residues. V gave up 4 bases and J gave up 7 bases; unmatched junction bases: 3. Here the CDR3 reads CASSPGQGEKLFF. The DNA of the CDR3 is TGCGCCAGCAGCCCCGGACAGGGTGAAAAACTGTTTTTT. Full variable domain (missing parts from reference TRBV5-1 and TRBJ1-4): KAGVTQTPRYLIKTRGQQVTLSCSPISGHRSVSWYQQTPGQGLQFLFEYFSETQRNKGNFPGRFSGRQFSNSRSEMNVSTLELGDSALYLCASSPGQGEKLFFGSGTQLSVL.

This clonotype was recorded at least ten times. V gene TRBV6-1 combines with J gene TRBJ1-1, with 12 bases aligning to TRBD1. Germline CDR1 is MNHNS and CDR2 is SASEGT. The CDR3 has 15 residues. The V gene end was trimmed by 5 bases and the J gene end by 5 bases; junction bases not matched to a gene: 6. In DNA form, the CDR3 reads TGTGCCAGCAGTTGGAGGGACAGGGGGCGAACTGAAGCTTTCTTT. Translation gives CASSWRDRGRTEAFF.

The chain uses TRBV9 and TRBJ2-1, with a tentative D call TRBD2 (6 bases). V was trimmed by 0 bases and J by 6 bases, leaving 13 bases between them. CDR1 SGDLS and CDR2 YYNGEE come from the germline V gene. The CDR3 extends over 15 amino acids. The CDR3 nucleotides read TGTGCCAGCAGCGTAGCCTCACCGGGACTCAATGAGCAGTTCTTC. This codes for CASSVASPGLNEQFF.

The CDR3 DNA sequence: TGTGCCAGCAGCTACTCCCCCGCGGGGGCCACCGGGGAGCTGTTTTTT. It translates to CASSYSPAGATGELFF. J is TRBJ2-2 and V is TRBV7-9, with D possibly TRBD2 on 7 matching bases. CDR1 and CDR2 from the germline V gene are SEHNR and FQNEAQ (reference sequence). The germline V and J ends were trimmed by 4 bases and 4 bases, with 16 bases remaining between them. There are 16 residues in the CDR3.

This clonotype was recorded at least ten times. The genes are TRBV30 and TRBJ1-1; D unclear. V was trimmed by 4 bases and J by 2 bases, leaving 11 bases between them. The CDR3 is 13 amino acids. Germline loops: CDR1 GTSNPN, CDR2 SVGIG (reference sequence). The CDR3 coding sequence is TGTGCCTGGACCCCAGGATTCAACACTGAAGCTTTCTTT. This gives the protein CAWTPGFNTEAFF.

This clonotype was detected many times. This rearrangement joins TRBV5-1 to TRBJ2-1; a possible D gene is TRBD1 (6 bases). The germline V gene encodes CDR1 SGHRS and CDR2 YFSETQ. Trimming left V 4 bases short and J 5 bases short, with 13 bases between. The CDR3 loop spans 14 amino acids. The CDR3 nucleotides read TGCGCCAGCAGCGCCCTTGACAGGAACAATGAGCAGTTCTTC. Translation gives CASSALDRNNEQFF. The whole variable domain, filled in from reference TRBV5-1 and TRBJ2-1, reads KAGVTQTPRYLIKTRGQQVTLSCSPISGHRSVSWYQQTPGQGLQFLFEYFSETQRNKGNFPGRFSGRQFSNSRSEMNVSTLELGDSALYLCASSALDRNNEQFFGPGTRLTVL.

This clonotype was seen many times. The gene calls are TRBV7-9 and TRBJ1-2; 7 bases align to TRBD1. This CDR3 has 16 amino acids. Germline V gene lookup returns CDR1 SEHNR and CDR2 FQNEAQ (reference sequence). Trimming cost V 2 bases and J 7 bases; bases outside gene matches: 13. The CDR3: CASSLIRSAGGSGYTF. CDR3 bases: TGTGCCAGCAGCTTAATTAGATCCGCAGGGGGATCTGGCTACACCTTC.

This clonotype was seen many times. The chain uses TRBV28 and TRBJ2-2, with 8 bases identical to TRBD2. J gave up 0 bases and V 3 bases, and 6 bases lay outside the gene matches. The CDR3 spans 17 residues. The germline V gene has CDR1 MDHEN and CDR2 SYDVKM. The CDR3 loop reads CASSLGGRLTNTGELFF. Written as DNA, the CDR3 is TGTGCCAGCAGTTTGGGCGGGAGGCTTACGAACACCGGGGAGCTGTTTTTT.

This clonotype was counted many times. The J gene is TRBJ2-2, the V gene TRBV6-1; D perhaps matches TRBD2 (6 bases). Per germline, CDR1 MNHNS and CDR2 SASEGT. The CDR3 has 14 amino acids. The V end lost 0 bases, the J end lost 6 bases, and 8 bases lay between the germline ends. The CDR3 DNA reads TGTGCCAGCAGTGAAGCTTGGGGGGCCGGGGAGCTGTTTTTT. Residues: CASSEAWGAGELFF.

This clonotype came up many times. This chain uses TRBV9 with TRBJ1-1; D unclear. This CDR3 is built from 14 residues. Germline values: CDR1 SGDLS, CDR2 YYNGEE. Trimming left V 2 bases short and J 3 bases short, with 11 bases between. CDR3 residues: CASSVTGMDTEAFF. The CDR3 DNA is TGTGCCAGCAGCGTGACCGGTATGGACACTGAAGCTTTCTTT.

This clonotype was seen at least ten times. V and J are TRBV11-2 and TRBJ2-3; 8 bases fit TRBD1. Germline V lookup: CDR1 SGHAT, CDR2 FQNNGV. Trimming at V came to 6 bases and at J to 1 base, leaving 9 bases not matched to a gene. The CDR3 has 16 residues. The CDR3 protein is CASRPSQGEGTDTQYF. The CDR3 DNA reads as TGTGCCAGCAGACCATCACAGGGGGAAGGCACAGATACGCAGTATTTT.

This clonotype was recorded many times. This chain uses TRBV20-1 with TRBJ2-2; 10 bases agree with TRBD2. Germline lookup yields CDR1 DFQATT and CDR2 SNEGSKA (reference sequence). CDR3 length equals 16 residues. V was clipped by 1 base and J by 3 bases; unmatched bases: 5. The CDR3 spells CSARGVAGGYTGELFF. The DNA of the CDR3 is TGCAGTGCTAGAGGGGTAGCGGGAGGCTACACCGGGGAGCTGTTTTTT.

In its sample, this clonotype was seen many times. CDR3 coding DNA: TGTGCCAGCAGTGCGGGAGACAAGGGTGGCTACACCTTC. Translated: CASSAGDKGGYTF. The V call is TRBV25-1, the J call TRBJ1-2; no clear D gene. The CDR3 consists of 13 residues. Germline assignment: CDR1 MGHDK and CDR2 SYGVNS. Trimming cost V 4 bases and J 7 bases, with 13 bases left between them.

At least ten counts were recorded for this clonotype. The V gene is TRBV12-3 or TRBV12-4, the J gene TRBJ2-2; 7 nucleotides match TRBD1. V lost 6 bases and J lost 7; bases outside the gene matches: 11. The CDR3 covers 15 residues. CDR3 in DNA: TGTGCCAGCAGCCCGTCCCGGGACAGTATCGGGGAGCTGTTTTTT. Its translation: CASSPSRDSIGELFF.

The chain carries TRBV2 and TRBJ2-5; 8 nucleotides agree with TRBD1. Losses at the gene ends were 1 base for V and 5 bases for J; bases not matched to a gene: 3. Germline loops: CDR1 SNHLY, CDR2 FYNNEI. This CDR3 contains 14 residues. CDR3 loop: CASSEVTGGETQYF. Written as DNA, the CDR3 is TGTGCCAGCAGTGAAGTTACAGGGGGGGAGACCCAGTACTTC.

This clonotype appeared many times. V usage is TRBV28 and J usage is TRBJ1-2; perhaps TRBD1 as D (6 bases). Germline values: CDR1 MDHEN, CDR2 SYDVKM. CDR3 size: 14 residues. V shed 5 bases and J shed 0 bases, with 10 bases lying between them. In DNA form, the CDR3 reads TGTGCCAGCAGTGCCAGGGGTCCTAACTATGGCTACACCTTC. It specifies CASSARGPNYGYTF.

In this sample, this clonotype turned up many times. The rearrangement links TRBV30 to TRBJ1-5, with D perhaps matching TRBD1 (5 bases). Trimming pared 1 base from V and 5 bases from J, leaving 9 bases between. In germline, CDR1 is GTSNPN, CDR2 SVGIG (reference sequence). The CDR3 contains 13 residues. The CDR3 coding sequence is TGTGCCTGGAGTGAACAGGTTGATCAGCCCCAGCATTTT. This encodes CAWSEQVDQPQHF.

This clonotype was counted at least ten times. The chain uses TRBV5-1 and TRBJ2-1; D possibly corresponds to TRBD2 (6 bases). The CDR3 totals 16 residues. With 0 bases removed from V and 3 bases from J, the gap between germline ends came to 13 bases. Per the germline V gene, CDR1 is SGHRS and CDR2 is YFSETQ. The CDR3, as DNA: TGCGCCAGCAGCTTGGATTTGGGGGAGGTCTACAATGAGCAGTTCTTC. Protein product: CASSLDLGEVYNEQFF.

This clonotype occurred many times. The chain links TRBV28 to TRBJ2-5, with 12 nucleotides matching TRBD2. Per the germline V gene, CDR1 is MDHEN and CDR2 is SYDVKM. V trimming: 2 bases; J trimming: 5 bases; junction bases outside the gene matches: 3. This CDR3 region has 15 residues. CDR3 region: CASSLRLAGGETQYF. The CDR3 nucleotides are TGTGCCAGCAGTTTAAGGCTAGCGGGGGGGGAGACCCAGTACTTC. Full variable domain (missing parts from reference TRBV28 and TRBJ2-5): DVKVTQSSRYLVKRTGEKVFLECVQDMDHENMFWYRQDPGLGLRLIYFSYDVKMKEKGDIPEGYSVSREKKERFSLILESASTNQTSMYLCASSLRLAGGETQYFGPGTRLLVL.

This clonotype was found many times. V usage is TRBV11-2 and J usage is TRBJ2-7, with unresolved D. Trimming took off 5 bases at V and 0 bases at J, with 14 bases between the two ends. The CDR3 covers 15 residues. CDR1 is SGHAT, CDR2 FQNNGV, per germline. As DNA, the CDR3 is TGTGCCAGCAGCCCTGGGTTGGGAAGCTCCTACGAGCAGTACGTC. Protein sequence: CASSPGLGSSYEQYV.

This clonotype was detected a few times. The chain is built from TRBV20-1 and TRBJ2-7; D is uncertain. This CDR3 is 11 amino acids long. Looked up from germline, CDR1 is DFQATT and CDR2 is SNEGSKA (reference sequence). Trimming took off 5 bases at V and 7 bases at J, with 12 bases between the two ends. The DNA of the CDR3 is TGCAGTGCTTCAGGACCCATGGAGCAGTACTTC. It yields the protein CSASGPMEQYF.

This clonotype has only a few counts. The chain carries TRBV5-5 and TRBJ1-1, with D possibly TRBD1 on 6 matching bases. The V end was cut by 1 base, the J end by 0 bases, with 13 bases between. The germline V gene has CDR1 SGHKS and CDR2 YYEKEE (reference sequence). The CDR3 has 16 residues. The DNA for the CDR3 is TGTGCCAGCAGCTTGACAGGGAGAGGGATGAACACTGAAGCTTTCTTT. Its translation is CASSLTGRGMNTEAFF.

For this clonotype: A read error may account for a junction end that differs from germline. The CDR3 loop is CTSTPEGNEQFF. In nucleotides, the CDR3 is TGTACCAGCACCCCCGAGGGAAATGAGCAGTTCTTC. The rearrangement joins TRBV2 to TRBJ2-1; possible D gene TRBD2, 5 bases. The CDR3 spans 12 residues. Germline lookup yields CDR1 SNHLY and CDR2 FYNNEI.

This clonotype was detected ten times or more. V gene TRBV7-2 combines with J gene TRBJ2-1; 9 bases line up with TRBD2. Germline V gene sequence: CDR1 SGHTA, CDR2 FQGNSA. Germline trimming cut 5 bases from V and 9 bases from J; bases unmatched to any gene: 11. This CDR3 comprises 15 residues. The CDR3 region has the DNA TGTGCCAGCAGCCCGGTAGCGGGAGACGTCATTGAGCAGTTCTTC. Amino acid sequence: CASSPVAGDVIEQFF. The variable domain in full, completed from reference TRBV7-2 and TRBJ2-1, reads GAGVSQSPSNKVTEKGKDVELRCDPISGHTALYWYRQSLGQGLEFLIYFQGNSAPDKSGLPSDRFSAERTGGSVSTLTIQRTQQEDSAVYLCASSPVAGDVIEQFFGPGTRLTVL.

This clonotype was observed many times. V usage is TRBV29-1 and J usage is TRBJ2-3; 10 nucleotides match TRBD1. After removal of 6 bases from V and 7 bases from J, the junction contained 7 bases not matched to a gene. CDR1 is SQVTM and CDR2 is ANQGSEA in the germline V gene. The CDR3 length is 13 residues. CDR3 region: CSVERTGGNTQYF. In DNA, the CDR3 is TGCAGCGTCGAACGGACAGGGGGGAATACGCAGTATTTT.

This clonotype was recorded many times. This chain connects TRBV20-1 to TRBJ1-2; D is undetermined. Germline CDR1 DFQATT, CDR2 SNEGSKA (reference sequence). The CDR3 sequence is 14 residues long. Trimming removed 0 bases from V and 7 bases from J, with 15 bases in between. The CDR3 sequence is CSARDEERVRGYTF. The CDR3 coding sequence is TGCAGTGCTAGAGATGAGGAGAGGGTGCGTGGCTACACCTTC.